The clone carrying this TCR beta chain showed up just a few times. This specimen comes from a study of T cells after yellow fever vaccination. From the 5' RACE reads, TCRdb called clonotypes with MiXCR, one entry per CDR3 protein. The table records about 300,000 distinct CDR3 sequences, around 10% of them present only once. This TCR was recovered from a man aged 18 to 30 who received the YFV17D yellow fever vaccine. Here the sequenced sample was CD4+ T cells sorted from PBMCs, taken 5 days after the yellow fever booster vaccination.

Here the CDR3 reads CASSTVGQGAHNEQFF. CDR3 bases: TGTGCCAGTAGTACCGTGGGACAGGGGGCCCACAATGAGCAGTTCTTC. The V call is TRBV19, the J call TRBJ2-1; the match to TRBD1 covers 12 bases. Germline V gene lookup returns CDR1 LNHDA and CDR2 SQIVND (reference sequence). The CDR3 has 16 residues. V lost 4 bases and J lost 5; bases outside the gene matches: 6.